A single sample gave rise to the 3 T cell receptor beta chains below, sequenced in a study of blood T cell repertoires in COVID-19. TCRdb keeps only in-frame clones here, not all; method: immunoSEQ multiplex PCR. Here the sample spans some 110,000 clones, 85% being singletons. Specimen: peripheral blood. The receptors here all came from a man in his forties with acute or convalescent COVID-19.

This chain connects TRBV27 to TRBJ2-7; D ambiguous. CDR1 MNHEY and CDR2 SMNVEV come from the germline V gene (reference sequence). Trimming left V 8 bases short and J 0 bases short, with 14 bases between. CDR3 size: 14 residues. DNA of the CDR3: TGTGCCAGCTCTCCGGGTTATGACTCCTACGAGCAGTACTTC. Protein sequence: CASSPGYDSYEQYF.

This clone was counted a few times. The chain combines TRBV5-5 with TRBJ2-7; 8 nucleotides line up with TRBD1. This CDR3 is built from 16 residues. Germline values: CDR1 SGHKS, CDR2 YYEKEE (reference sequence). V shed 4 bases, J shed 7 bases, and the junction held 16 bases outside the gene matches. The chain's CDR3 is CASSPAGTGINGEQYF. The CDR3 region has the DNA TGTGCCAGCAGCCCTGCCGGGACAGGAATCAATGGGGAGCAGTACTTC.

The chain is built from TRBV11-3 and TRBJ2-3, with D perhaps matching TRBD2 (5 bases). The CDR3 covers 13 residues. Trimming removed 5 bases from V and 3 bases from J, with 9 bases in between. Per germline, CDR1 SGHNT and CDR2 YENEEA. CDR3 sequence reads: CASSLRTTDTQYF. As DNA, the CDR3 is TGTGCCAGCAGCCTCCGGACTACAGATACGCAGTATTTT.